The entry that follows covers one T cell receptor beta chain sequence. Some clones are missing from TCRdb's copy, which holds only in-frame ones; the method was immunoSEQ multiplex PCR. The sample yields under 500,000 clones, about 90% seen once. These data are taken from a study of blood T cell repertoires in COVID-19. Study-wide background: Spain, Italy and the United States supplied samples that represented acute and convalescent COVID-19. T cells, B-cell-depleted T cells, or PBMCs provided the cDNA or gDNA that served as material.

The CDR3 loop spans 17 amino acids. Trimming cost V 6 bases and J 2 bases; bases outside gene matches: 13. Germline values: CDR1 MNHEY, CDR2 SVGEGT. This study enrolled people aged about 18 to 90 from under 25 US geographic areas. Researchers sorted participants into cohorts using their self-reported clinical history. The V and J genes are TRBV6-2 or TRBV6-3 and TRBJ2-7; the match to TRBD1 covers 10 bases. The sequence derives from a woman between 18 and 29 years old with acute COVID-19. Sample: PBMCs or T cells enriched from blood (not recorded which). CDR3 sequence reads: CASSHKAWDRGAYEQYF. CDR3 nucleotides: TGTGCCAGCAGCCACAAGGCCTGGGACAGGGGCGCCTACGAGCAGTACTTC.